The source of this T cell receptor beta chain is a study of blood T cell repertoires in COVID-19. Background on the study: From the United States, Italy and Spain came samples of acute and convalescent COVID-19.

Germline V gene data show CDR1 as KGHSH and CDR2 as LQKENI. V lost 2 bases, J lost 3 bases, and 3 bases stayed unmatched. The CDR3 extends over 15 amino acids. Per the study methods: The assay estimated nucleated cells by amplifying reference gene primers. Method: immunoSEQ multiplex PCR; TCRdb's copy keeps in-frame clones and lacks some. That table supplies the V and J calls and clone size; D and trimming were determined from the DNA. Found here are under 45,000 clones, approximately 80% of them singletons; the top ten hold roughly 5.7%. V usage is TRBV18 and J usage is TRBJ2-1; 8 bases match TRBD2. The sequence derives from a man aged 50 to 59 with active COVID-19. Sample: peripheral blood. The CDR3 DNA is TGTGCCAGCTCACCAGGGGCGGGAGGCTACAATGAGCAGTTCTTC. Encoded protein: CASSPGAGGYNEQFF.